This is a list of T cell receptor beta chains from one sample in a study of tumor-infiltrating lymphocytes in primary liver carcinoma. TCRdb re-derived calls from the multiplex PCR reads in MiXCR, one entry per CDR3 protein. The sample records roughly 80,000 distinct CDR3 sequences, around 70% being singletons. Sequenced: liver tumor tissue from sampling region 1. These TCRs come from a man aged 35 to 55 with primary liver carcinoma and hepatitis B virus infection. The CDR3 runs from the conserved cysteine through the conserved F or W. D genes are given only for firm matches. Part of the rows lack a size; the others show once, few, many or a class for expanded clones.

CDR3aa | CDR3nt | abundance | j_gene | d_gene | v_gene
CASTGGTERNEQFF | TGTGCCAGCACCGGGGGGACAGAGAGGAATGAGCAGTTCTTC | many | TRBJ2-1 | . | TRBV28
CASSTTDDTEAFF | TGTGCCAGCAGTACGACAGATGACACTGAAGCTTTCTTT | many | TRBJ1-1 | . | TRBV28
CVSSPDTYEQYF | TGTGTCAGCAGTCCGGACACCTACGAGCAGTACTTC | . | TRBJ2-7 | . | TRBV4-2
CASSTGPGTASDYTF | TGTGCCAGCAGTACCGGACCCGGGACGGCCAGTGACTACACCTTC | . | TRBJ1-2 | . | TRBV28
CANSLRPNRGGLLGETKVEQYF | TGTGCCAACAGCTTAAGACCTAACAGAGGAGGACTACTGGGAGAAACAAAGGTCGAGCAGTACTTC | . | TRBJ2-7 | . | TRBV11-2
CASSTFGVDKHIQYF | TGTGCCAGCAGTACTTTCGGAGTAGACAAACACATTCAGTACTTC | . | TRBJ2-4 | . | TRBV6-2/TRBV6-3
CSAMSTSGSIGQFF | TGCAGTGCTATGAGTACTAGTGGGAGTATTGGGCAGTTCTTC | . | TRBJ2-1 | . | TRBV20-1
CVSTLGGGLSYEQYF | TGTGTCAGTACCTTGGGCGGGGGACTTTCCTACGAGCAGTACTTC | . | TRBJ2-7 | TRBD2 | TRBV28
CASSSAGDTDTQYF | TGCGCCAGCAGCTCAGCAGGGGACACAGATACGCAGTATTTT | . | TRBJ2-3 | . | TRBV4-1
CSVTGTHSYEQYF | TGCAGTGTAACCGGGACTCACTCCTACGAGCAGTACTTC | few | TRBJ2-7 | . | TRBV20-1
CANSLQVADTQYF | TGCGCCAACAGCCTTCAGGTGGCAGATACGCAGTATTTT | . | TRBJ2-3 | . | TRBV12-3/TRBV12-4
CDSVLGDLRGHERFF | TGTGACAGCGTACTAGGGGACCTCCGGGGACATGAGCGATTCTTC | . | TRBJ2-1 | . | TRBV11-2
CASSRAQLRTYMQYF | TGTGCCAGCAGCCGGGCCCAGCTTCGCACATATATGCAGTATTTT | . | TRBJ2-3 | . | TRBV7-8
CASRMMAPNTGELFF | TGTGCCAGTAGGATGATGGCGCCTAACACCGGGGAGCTGTTTTTT | few | TRBJ2-2 | . | TRBV19
CASSLVALAGNGELSF | TGTGCCAGCAGCTTAGTGGCGCTAGCGGGAAATGGGGAGCTGTCTTTT | . | TRBJ2-2 | TRBD2 | TRBV11-2
CGSSLSGLAGGCNEQFF | TGTGGCAGCAGCTTGTCGGGACTAGCGGGAGGGTGCAATGAGCAGTTCTTC | . | TRBJ2-1 | TRBD2 | TRBV5-6
CSIGGSLSSYEQYF | TGCAGCATTGGGGGATCCCTTTCGAGTTACGAGCAGTACTTC | . | TRBJ2-7 | . | TRBV29-1
CASSFTGGAVYEQYF | TGTGCCAGTAGCTTTACCGGGGGCGCAGTCTACGAGCAGTACTTC | . | TRBJ2-7 | . | TRBV7-9
CASSQEGTSDLHSPLHF | TGTGCCAGCAGCCAAGAGGGGACTTCTGACCTGCATTCGCCCCTCCACTTT | . | TRBJ1-6 | . | TRBV4-2
CAISDYGLAGVDEQFF | TGTGCCATCAGTGATTACGGGCTAGCGGGAGTTGATGAGCAGTTCTTC | . | TRBJ2-1 | TRBD2 | TRBV24-1
CASSLGSSSPGETQYF | TGTGCCAGCAGCTTAGGGAGCAGCAGCCCGGGGGAGACTCAGTACTTC | once | TRBJ2-5 | . | TRBV11-2
CASNLGGGTAANHGYTF | TGTGCCAGCAATTTAGGGGGGGGAACCGCCGCTAACCATGGCTACACCTTC | . | TRBJ1-2 | . | TRBV28
CVSSLGLARGYQETQYF | TGCGTCAGCAGCTTGGGGCTTGCAAGAGGGTACCAAGAGACCCAGTACTTC | . | TRBJ2-5 | . | TRBV5-5